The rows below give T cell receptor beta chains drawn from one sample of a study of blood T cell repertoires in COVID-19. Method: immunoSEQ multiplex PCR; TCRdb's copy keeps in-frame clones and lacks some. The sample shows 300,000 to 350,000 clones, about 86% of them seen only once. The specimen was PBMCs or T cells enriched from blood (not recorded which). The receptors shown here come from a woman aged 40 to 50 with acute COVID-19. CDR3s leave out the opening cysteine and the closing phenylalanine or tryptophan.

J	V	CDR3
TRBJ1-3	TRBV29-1	SVGSGSLSGNTIY
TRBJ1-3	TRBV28	ASSSPDWGGNTIY
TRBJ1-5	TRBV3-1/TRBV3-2	ASSQAGGSGGASNQPQH
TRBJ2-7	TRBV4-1	ASSQDQNRVYEQY
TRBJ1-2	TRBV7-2	ASSLGTPAGVYGYT
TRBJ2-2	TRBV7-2	ASSLRAGGRGELF
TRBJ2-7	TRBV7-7	ASSPRLAGVYEQY
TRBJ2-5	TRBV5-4	ASSLAGAGAQETQY
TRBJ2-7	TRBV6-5	ASRQGEQY
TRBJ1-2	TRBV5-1	ASSFGPGNGYT
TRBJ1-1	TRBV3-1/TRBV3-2	ASSRTPELMEAF
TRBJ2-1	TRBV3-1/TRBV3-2	ASSQDFVSGREQF
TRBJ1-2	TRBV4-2	ASSQDGTGGTGGYT
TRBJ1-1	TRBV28	ASRLQGNTEAF
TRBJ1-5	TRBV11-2	ASRTETRGLVSNQPQH
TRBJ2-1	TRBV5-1	ASSLVPGGEQF
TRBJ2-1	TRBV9	ASSVVGEVGAGEYNEQF
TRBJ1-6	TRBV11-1	ASSFRGFYSPLH
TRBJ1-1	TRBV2	ASSERTGPNTEAF
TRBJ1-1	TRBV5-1	ASSLGTGGTEAF
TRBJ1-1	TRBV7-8	ASSFQGSTLPMNTEAF
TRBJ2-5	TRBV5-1	ASSFRGLGQMQETQY
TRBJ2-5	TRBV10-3	ASTPTGQGETQY
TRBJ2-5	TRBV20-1	SASGGQGARRETQY
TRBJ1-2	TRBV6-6	ATRPWQAAYGYT
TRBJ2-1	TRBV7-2	ASSLVGLAGGWQF
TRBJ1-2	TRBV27	ASSRRTGNYGYT
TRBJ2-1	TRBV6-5	ASTPLGTSVHEQF
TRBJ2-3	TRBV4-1	ASSRLSGRPGRTDTQY
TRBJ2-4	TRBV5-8	ASSLVSGVRSIQY
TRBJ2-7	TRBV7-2	ASSIRDNVYEQY
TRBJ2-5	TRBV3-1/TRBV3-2	ASSQDPSGPRSAQY
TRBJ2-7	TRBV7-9	ASSPPAAGGLPMY
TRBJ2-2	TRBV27	ASSFISKGLGTGELF
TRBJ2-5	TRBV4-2	ASSQALGQTQETQY
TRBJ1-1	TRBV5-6	ASSRTASLVGTEAF
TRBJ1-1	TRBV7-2	ASSLAAGNTEAF
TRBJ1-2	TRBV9	ASSAQDGGHGYT
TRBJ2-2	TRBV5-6	ASSLGLINTGELF
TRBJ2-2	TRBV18	ASSPNIAGNTGELF
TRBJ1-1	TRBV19	ASTSPGQKWTEAF
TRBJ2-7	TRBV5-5	ASSRGGTYEQY
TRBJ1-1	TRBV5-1	ASSVQGTGDTEAF
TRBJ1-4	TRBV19	ASSTRTGRREKLF
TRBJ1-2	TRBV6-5	ASSYVQGPNYGYT
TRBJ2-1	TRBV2	ASSDTSGRANEQF
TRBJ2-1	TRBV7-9	ASNSGGSFYYNEQF
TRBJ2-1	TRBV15	ATSRDLAGGPEQF
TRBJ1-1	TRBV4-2	ASSQNPDGGLNTEAF
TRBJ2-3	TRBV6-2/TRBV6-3	ASSAQGVQETDTQY
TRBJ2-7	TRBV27	ASSPSGLAGGPGYEQY
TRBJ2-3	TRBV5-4	ASSWDRGTDTQY
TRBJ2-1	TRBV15	ATSASTGTYNEQF
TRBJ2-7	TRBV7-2	ASSLWGQAYEQY
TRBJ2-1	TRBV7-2	ASEISGGRHNEQF
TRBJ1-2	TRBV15	ATSTGGRGYGYT
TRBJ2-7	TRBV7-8	ASSLEWTSGRAHEQY
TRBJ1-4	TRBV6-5	ASSSSGAGGEKLF